These 21 T cell receptor beta chains share one sample of origin, sequenced in a study of shared clonotypes between healthy human individuals. Clones were sequenced by immunoSEQ multiplex PCR, and TCRdb holds only the in-frame ones, with some missing. The repertoire holds 1.6 million or so clones, approximately 98.5% seen once, with 0.36% in the top ten. Specimen: naive CD4+ T cells sorted from blood. Subset of the sample: CD45RA+ positively selected. The receptors derive from a man aged 25-40 years in good health.

The chain couples TRBV25-1 to TRBJ2-1, with D perhaps given as TRBD1 or TRBD2 (5 bases each). Per germline, CDR1 MGHDK and CDR2 SYGVNS. Between the trimmed V and J ends, which lost 2 bases and 2 bases, there was a span of 10 bases. CDR3 length equals 15 residues. Written as DNA, the CDR3 is TGTGCCAGCAGTGAACCCGGGGCCGCCTACAATGAGCAGTTCTTC. Its protein is CASSEPGAAYNEQFF.

This chain joins TRBV6-1 and TRBJ1-3, with unresolved D. Germline CDR1 reads MNHNS; CDR2 reads SASEGT. Trimming took off 4 bases at V and 2 bases at J, with 12 bases between the two ends. There are 15 residues in the CDR3. As DNA, the CDR3 is TGTGCCAGCAGTGTTAAGAGCTCTCCTGGAAACACCATATATTTT. Amino acid sequence: CASSVKSSPGNTIYF.

J is TRBJ2-1 and V is TRBV9; TRBD1 aligns across 7 bases. This CDR3 is 22 amino acids long. The trim removed 3 bases at V and 4 bases at J, leaving 28 bases unmatched. CDR1 is SGDLS and CDR2 is YYNGEE in the germline V gene. CDR3 region: CASSAYRDSPLKRYGHYNEQFF. The CDR3 DNA follows: TGTGCCAGCAGCGCCTACCGGGACAGCCCTTTGAAGAGGTATGGTCATTACAATGAGCAGTTCTTC.

V gene TRBV11-3 combines with J gene TRBJ2-3; TRBD1 agrees at 7 bases. Germline V gene lookup returns CDR1 SGHNT and CDR2 YENEEA. The CDR3 contains 16 residues. The trim removed 1 base at V and 2 bases at J, leaving 6 bases unmatched. The CDR3: CASSLGDRDHTDTQYF. DNA of the CDR3: TGTGCCAGCAGCTTAGGCGACAGGGACCACACAGATACGCAGTATTTT.

The gene calls are TRBV9 and TRBJ2-1; D remains ambiguous. Between the trimmed V and J ends, which lost 1 base and 2 bases, there was a span of 16 bases. This CDR3 has 17 amino acids. Germline V CDR1 and CDR2: SGDLS, YYNGEE. CDR3: CASSVTIGSYTYNEQFF. The CDR3, as DNA: TGTGCCAGCAGCGTAACGATCGGGTCTTATACCTACAATGAGCAGTTCTTC.

The chain combines TRBV2 with TRBJ2-2, with 11 bases matching TRBD2. The CDR3 has 15 residues. Germline CDR1 reads SNHLY; CDR2 reads FYNNEI. Trimming at V came to 6 bases and at J to 5 bases, leaving 5 bases not matched to a gene. The CDR3 is CASRILAGETGELFF. The CDR3 nucleotides read TGTGCCAGCAGGATACTAGCGGGAGAGACCGGGGAGCTGTTTTTT.

The table lists this clone with a count of one. The chain carries TRBV6-5 and TRBJ2-7; D is undetermined. Per the germline V gene, CDR1 is MNHEY and CDR2 is SVGAGI. The CDR3 extends over 13 amino acids. Trimming removed 6 bases from V and 7 bases from J, with 16 bases in between. In DNA, the CDR3 is TGTGCCAGCAGACGAGGACCGGCTCGAGAGCAGTACTTC. The encoded protein is CASRRGPAREQYF.

The chain carries TRBV28 and TRBJ1-1; the D gene is possibly TRBD1 (5 bases). With 3 bases removed from V and 6 bases from J, the gap between germline ends came to 14 bases. Germline V gene data show CDR1 as MDHEN and CDR2 as SYDVKM. The CDR3 length is 14 residues. The CDR3 loop reads CASSFFPRGSEAFF. The DNA of the CDR3 is TGTGCCAGCAGTTTTTTCCCGCGGGGCTCTGAAGCTTTCTTT.

The gene calls are TRBV6-1 and TRBJ1-1, with D maybe TRBD1 (6 bases). Germline CDR1 is MNHNS and CDR2 is SASEGT. The CDR3 is 14 amino acids. Trimming left V 7 bases short and J 0 bases short, with 12 bases between. The CDR3 DNA reads as TGTGCCAGCAACCCGGACAGTTTGAACACTGAAGCTTTCTTT. It yields the protein CASNPDSLNTEAFF.

The chain recombines TRBV5-1 with TRBJ1-1; maybe TRBD1 (6 bases). Trimming removed 4 bases at V and 1 base at J, with 14 bases between. The CDR3 spans 15 residues. Germline V gives CDR1 SGHRS, CDR2 YFSETQ. The CDR3 nucleotides are TGCGCCAGCAGCATAACCGGGACACAGAACACTGAAGCTTTCTTT. It encodes CASSITGTQNTEAFF.

The CDR3 sequence is CASSPRLLAEGYLYF. CDR3 DNA sequence: TGTGCCAGCTCACCACGTCTACTAGCGGAGGGGTACCTCTACTTC. This chain links TRBV18 with TRBJ2-7; TRBD2 aligns across 8 bases. Germline V gene data show CDR1 as KGHSH and CDR2 as LQKENI. J lost 13 bases, V lost 1 base, and 15 bases had no gene match. The CDR3 is 15 residues long.

The J gene is TRBJ2-2, the V gene TRBV9; D is possibly TRBD1 or TRBD2 (5 bases each). V was cut by 0 bases and J by 7 bases, with 13 bases left in between. CDR3 size: 15 residues. Germline loops: CDR1 SGDLS, CDR2 YYNGEE. CDR3 amino acids: CASSVGGGRIGELFF. The CDR3 DNA is TGTGCCAGCAGCGTAGGGGGCGGGCGGATCGGGGAGCTGTTTTTT.

The J gene is TRBJ1-4, the V gene TRBV9; D ambiguous. The V end lost 4 bases, the J end lost 0 bases, and 13 bases lay between the germline ends. Germline V gene lookup returns CDR1 SGDLS and CDR2 YYNGEE. CDR3 length: 16 amino acids. CDR3: CASSLDSWATNEKLFF. The CDR3, as DNA: TGTGCCAGCAGCCTTGACTCCTGGGCAACTAATGAAAAACTGTTTTTT.

The rearrangement links TRBV7-9 to TRBJ2-1; 14 nucleotides line up with TRBD2. The CDR3 runs 16 residues. Germline lookup yields CDR1 SEHNR and CDR2 FQNEAQ (reference sequence). Losses at the gene ends were 0 bases for V and 6 bases for J; bases not matched to a gene: 1. The CDR3 coding sequence is TGTGCCAGCAGCTTAGCGACTAGCGGGAGGGCCAATGAGCAGTTCTTC. This codes for CASSLATSGRANEQFF.

The CDR3 bases are TGTGCCAGCAGCTTGGGACTAGCAACGGATACGCAGTATTTT. As protein: CASSLGLATDTQYF. This chain connects TRBV7-8 to TRBJ2-3; TRBD2 matches at 9 bases. The CDR3 loop spans 14 amino acids. The ends lost 3 bases at V and 6 bases at J; junction bases unmatched: 4. Germline V gene sequence: CDR1 SGHVS, CDR2 FQNEAQ.

V usage is TRBV20-1 and J usage is TRBJ1-5, with D perhaps matching TRBD1 (6 bases). Germline V gene lookup returns CDR1 DFQATT and CDR2 SNEGSKA (reference sequence). Trimming took 3 bases from V and 7 from J, leaving 7 bases between them. The CDR3 extends over 11 amino acids. CDR3 region: CSASQGQPQHF. CDR3 in DNA: TGCAGTGCTAGTCAGGGGCAGCCCCAGCATTTT.

The gene calls are TRBV5-5 and TRBJ1-3; weak D call: TRBD1 (6 bases). The germline gives CDR1 SGHKS, CDR2 YYEKEE (reference sequence). CDR3 length: 15 residues. Deletions cut 0 bases from V and 4 bases from J, with 11 bases between. This CDR3 is CASSLAVGAGNTIYF. Here the CDR3 DNA reads TGTGCCAGCAGCTTGGCCGTGGGGGCGGGAAACACCATATATTTT.

The chain uses TRBV15 and TRBJ2-7; TRBD1 matches 11 bases. The trim removed 0 bases at V and 3 bases at J, leaving 1 base unmatched. The CDR3 runs to 15 residues. The germline V gene encodes CDR1 LNHNV and CDR2 YYDKDF (reference sequence). The chain's CDR3 is CATSREGTGGYEQYF. Written as DNA, the CDR3 is TGTGCCACCAGCAGAGAAGGGACAGGGGGCTACGAGCAGTACTTC.

CDR3 coding DNA: TGTGCCAGCAGCTTTCCCCCCGGGGCAGTAGATGAAGCTTTCTTT. It is translated as CASSFPPGAVDEAFF. The V and J genes are TRBV7-9 and TRBJ1-1, with D maybe TRBD1 (5 bases). V lost 3 bases to trimming and J lost 7 bases, with 18 bases between them. CDR3 length equals 15 residues. Per germline, CDR1 SEHNR and CDR2 FQNEAQ (reference sequence).

In this sample, this clone turned up once. This CDR3 reads CASSQDWRLTAKGTQYF. The CDR3 DNA is TGTGCCAGCAGCCAAGATTGGCGACTCACCGCCAAAGGAACCCAGTACTTC. This rearrangement joins TRBV14 to TRBJ2-5; D uncertain. Trimming took 0 bases from V and 8 from J, leaving 22 bases between them. The CDR3 has 17 residues. The germline V gene has CDR1 SGHDN and CDR2 FVKESK.

This chain links TRBV25-1 with TRBJ2-7; 13 bases align to TRBD2. J was trimmed by 3 bases and V by 6 bases; bases with no gene match: 11. The germline V gene has CDR1 MGHDK and CDR2 SYGVNS. The CDR3 is 17 residues long. This CDR3 is CASSVIGTSGTGYEQYF. The CDR3 DNA is TGTGCCAGCAGCGTTATCGGGACTAGCGGGACCGGCTACGAGCAGTACTTC.